The 7 T cell receptor beta chains below all came from one sample that was sequenced in a study of shared clonotypes between healthy human individuals. The assay was immunoSEQ multiplex PCR, and TCRdb's table has in-frame clones only and misses some. The data contain 1,400,000 or so clones, around 98.5% of them singletons. The source material was naive CD4+ T cells sorted from blood. Sample subset: CD45RA+ positively selected. The receptors shown here come from a man aged 30 to 39 in good health.

The CDR3 region has the DNA TGTGCCAGTAGCACCCCCTTTGAACTCTTGACAGATACGCAGTATTTT. Translation gives CASSTPFELLTDTQYF. The rearrangement joins TRBV19 to TRBJ2-3; D gene unclear. V was trimmed by 6 bases and J by 3 bases, leaving 19 bases between them. This CDR3 region has 16 residues. Germline CDR1 reads LNHDA; CDR2 reads SQIVND (reference sequence).

J is TRBJ2-1 and V is TRBV11-2, with 7 bases matching TRBD1. Trimming took 2 bases from V and 12 from J; bases not matched to a gene: 10. This CDR3 contains 14 residues. Germline V gene sequence: CDR1 SGHAT, CDR2 FQNNGV. The chain's CDR3 is CASSLLRTGRGQFF. The CDR3 DNA reads as TGTGCCAGCAGCTTATTGAGGACAGGAAGGGGGCAGTTCTTC.

The chain joins TRBV10-1 to TRBJ2-3; 8 nucleotides match TRBD2. Germline V CDR1 and CDR2: WNHNN, SYGVQD (reference sequence). This CDR3 has 15 amino acids. The junction had 10 bases not matched to a gene; V was cut back by 5 bases and J by 6 bases. For the CDR3, the DNA is TGCGCCAGCAGTCGTACGGGAGGGCCCGGGGATACGCAGTATTTT. Encoded protein: CASSRTGGPGDTQYF.

The chain is built from TRBV10-1 and TRBJ2-5, with TRBD2 matching over 11 bases. CDR3 length: 15 residues. Germline V gene sequence: CDR1 WNHNN, CDR2 SYGVQD (reference sequence). V shed 2 bases, J shed 4 bases, and the junction held 3 bases outside the gene matches. CDR3 residues: CASSETSGGRETQYF. In DNA, the CDR3 is TGCGCCAGCAGTGAGACTAGCGGGGGCAGAGAGACCCAGTACTTC.

The V and J genes are TRBV20-1 and TRBJ1-1; D gene unclear. This CDR3 has 11 amino acids. Germline CDR1 DFQATT, CDR2 SNEGSKA (reference sequence). Trimming left V 8 bases short and J 7 bases short, with 14 bases between. The CDR3 sequence is CSPLVSLEAFF. DNA for the CDR3: TGCAGTCCCCTGGTAAGTCTTGAAGCTTTCTTT.

As to this clone: This sample includes further DNA sequences coding for the same CDR3. J is TRBJ2-7 and V is TRBV18; D not certain. The germline CDR1 and CDR2 sequences are KGHSH and LQKENI. This CDR3 region has 11 residues. V was cut by 6 bases and J by 0 bases, with 3 bases left in between. Here the CDR3 reads CASSRSYEQYF. CDR3 coding DNA: TGTGCCAGCTCCCGCTCCTACGAGCAGTACTTC.

The rearrangement joins TRBV9 to TRBJ2-7; no clear D. Trimming left V 4 bases short and J 5 bases short, with 13 bases between. The CDR3 extends over 13 amino acids. The germline V gene has CDR1 SGDLS and CDR2 YYNGEE. Written as DNA, the CDR3 is TGTGCCAGCAGCCCCACCCCCGTCCACGAGCAGTACTTC. Translation: CASSPTPVHEQYF.